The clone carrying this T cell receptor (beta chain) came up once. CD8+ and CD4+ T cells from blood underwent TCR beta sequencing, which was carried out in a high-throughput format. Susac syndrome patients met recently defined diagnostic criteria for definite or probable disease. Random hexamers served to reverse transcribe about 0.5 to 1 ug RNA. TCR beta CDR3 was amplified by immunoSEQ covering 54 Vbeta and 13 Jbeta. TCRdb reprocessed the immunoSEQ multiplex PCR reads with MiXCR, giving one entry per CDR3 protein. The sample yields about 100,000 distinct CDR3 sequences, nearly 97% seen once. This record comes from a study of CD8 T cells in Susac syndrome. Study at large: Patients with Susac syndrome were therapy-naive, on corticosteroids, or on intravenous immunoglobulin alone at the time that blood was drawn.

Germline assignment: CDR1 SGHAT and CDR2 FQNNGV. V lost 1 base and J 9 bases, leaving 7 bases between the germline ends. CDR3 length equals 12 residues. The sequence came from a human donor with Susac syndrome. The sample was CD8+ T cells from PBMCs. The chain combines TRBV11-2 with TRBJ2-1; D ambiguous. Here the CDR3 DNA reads TGTGCCAGCAGCTTAGGACAACCTGAGCAGTTCTTC. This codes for CASSLGQPEQFF. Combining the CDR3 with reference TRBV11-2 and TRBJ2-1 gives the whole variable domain EAGVAQSPRYKIIEKRQSVAFWCNPISGHATLYWYQQILGQGPKLLIQFQNNGVVDDSQLPKDRFSAERLKGVDSTLKIQPAKLEDSAVYLCASSLGQPEQFFGPGTRLTVL.